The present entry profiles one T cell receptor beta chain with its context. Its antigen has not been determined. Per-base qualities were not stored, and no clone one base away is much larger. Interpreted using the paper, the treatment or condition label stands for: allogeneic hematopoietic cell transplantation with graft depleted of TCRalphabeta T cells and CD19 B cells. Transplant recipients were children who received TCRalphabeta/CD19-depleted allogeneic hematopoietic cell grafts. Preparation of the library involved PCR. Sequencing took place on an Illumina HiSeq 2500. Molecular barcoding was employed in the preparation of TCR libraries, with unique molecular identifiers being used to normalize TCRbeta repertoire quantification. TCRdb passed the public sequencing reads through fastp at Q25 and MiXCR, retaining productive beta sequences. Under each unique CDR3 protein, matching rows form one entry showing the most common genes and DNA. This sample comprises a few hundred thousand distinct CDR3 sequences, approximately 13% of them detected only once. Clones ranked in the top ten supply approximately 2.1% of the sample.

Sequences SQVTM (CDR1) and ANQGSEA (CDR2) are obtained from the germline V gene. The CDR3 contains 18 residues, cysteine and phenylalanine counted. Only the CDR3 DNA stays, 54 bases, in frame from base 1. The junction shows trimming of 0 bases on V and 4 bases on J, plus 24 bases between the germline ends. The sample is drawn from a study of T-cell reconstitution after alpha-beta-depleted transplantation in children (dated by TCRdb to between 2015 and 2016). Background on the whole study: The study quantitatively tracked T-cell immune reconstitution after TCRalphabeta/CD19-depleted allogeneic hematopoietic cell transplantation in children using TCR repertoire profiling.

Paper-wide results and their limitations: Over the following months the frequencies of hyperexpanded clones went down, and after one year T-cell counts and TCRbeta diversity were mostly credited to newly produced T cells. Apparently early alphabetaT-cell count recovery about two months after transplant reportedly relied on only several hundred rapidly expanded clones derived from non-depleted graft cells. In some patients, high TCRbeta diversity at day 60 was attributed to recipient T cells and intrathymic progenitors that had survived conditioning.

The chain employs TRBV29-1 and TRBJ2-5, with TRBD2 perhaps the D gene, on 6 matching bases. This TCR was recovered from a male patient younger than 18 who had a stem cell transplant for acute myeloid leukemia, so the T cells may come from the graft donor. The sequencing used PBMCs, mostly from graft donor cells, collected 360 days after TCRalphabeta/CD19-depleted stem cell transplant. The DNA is TGCAGCGTTGAAGATATTCTCCGTGCGTTTGGGGGGAGAGAGACCCAGTACTTC. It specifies CSVEDILRAFGGRETQYF.